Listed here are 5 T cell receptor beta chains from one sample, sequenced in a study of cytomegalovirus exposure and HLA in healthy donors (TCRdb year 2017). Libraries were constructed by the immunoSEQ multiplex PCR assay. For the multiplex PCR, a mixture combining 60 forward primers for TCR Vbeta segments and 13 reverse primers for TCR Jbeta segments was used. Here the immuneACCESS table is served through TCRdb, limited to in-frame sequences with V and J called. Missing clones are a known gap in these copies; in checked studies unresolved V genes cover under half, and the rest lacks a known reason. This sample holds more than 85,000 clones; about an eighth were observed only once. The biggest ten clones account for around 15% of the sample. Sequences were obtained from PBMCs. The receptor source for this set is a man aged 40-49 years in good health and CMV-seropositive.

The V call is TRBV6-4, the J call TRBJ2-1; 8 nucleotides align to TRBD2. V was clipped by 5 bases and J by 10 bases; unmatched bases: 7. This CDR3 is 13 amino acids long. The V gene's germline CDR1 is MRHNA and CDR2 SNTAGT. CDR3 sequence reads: CASSTVTSGEQFF. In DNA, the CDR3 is TGTGCCAGCAGTACAGTCACTAGCGGAGAGCAGTTCTTC.

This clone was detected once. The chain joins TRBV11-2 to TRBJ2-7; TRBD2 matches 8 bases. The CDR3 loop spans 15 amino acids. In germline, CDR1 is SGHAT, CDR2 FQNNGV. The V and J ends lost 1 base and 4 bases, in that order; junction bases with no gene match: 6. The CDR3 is CASSLVRTSLYEQYF. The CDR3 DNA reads TGTGCCAGCAGCTTAGTCCGGACTAGCTTGTACGAGCAGTACTTC. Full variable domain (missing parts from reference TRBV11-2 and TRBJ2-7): EAGVAQSPRYKIIEKRQSVAFWCNPISGHATLYWYQQILGQGPKLLIQFQNNGVVDDSQLPKDRFSAERLKGVDSTLKIQPAKLEDSAVYLCASSLVRTSLYEQYFGPGTRLTVT.

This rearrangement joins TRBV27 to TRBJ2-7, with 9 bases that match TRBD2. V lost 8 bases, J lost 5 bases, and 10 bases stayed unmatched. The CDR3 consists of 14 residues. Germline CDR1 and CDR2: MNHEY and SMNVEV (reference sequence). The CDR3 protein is CASLGGGGFDEQYF. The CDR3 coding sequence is TGTGCCAGCCTCGGCGGGGGGGGCTTTGACGAGCAGTACTTC.

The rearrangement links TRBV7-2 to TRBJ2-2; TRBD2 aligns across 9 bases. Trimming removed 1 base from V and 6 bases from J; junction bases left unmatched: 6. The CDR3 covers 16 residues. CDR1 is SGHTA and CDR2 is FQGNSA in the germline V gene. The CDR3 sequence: CASSLVASGNAGELFF. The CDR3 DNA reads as TGTGCCAGCAGCTTAGTAGCTAGCGGGAATGCCGGGGAGCTGTTTTTT.

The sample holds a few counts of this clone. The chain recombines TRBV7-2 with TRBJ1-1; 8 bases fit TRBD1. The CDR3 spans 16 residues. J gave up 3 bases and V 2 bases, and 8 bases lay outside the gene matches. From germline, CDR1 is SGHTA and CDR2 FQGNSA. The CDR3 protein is CASSLRPRTGHTEAFF. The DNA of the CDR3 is TGTGCCAGCAGCTTACGCCCGCGGACAGGGCACACTGAAGCTTTCTTT.